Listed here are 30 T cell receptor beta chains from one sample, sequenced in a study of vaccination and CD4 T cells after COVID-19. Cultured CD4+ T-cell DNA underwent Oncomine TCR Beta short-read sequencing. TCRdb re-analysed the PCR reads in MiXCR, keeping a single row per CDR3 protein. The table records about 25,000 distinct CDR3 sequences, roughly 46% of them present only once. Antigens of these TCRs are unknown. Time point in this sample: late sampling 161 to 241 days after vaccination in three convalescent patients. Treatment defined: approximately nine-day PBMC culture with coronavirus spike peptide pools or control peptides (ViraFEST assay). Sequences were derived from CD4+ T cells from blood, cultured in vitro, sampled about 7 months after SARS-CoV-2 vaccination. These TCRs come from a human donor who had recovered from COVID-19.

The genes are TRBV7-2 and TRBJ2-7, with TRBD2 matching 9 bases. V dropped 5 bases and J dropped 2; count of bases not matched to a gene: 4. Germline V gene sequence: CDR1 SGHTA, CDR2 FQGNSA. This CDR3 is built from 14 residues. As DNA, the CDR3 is TGTGCCAGCAGCACAGGACTAGCGCCCTACGAGCAGTACTTC. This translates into CASSTGLAPYEQYF.

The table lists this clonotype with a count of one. The CDR3 loop is CASRARAPGELFF. CDR3 DNA: TGTGCCAGCAGAGCCAGGGCTCCCGGGGAGCTGTTTTTT. The chain couples TRBV2 to TRBJ2-2, with a tentative D call TRBD1 (5 bases). The length of the CDR3 is 13 residues. Germline lookup yields CDR1 SNHLY and CDR2 FYNNEI. V lost 6 bases and J 6 bases, leaving 11 bases between the germline ends.

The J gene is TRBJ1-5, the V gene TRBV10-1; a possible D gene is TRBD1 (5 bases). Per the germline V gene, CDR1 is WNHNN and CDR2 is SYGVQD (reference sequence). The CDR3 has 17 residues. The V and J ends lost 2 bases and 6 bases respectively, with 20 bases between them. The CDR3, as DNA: TGCGCCAGCAGTGAGCCCCCCCAGGGTTCGTTGGTTCAGCCCCAGCATTTT. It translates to CASSEPPQGSLVQPQHF.

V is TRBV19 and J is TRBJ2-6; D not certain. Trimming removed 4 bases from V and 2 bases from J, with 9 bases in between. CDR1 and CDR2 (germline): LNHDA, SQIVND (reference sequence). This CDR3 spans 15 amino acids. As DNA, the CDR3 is TGTGCCAGTAGTACTCCCGACACTGGGGCCAACGTCCTGACTTTC. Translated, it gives CASSTPDTGANVLTF.

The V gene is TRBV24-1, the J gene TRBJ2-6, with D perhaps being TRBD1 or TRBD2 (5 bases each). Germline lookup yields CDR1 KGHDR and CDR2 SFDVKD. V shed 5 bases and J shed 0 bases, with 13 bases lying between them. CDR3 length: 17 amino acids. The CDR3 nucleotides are TGTGCCACCAGTGTAGGGGTGGGACCCTCTGGGGCCAACGTCCTGACTTTC. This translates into CATSVGVGPSGANVLTF.

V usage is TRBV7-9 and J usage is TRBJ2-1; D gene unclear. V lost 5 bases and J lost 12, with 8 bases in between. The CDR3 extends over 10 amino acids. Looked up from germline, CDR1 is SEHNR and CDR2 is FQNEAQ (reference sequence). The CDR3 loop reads CASSIGAQFF. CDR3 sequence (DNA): TGTGCCAGCAGCATAGGAGCGCAGTTCTTC. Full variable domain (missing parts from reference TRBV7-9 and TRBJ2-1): DTGVSQNPRHKITKRGQNVTFRCDPISEHNRLYWYRQTLGQGPEFLTYFQNEAQLEKSRLLSDRFSAERPKGSFSTLEIQRTEQGDSAMYLCASSIGAQFFGPGTRLTVL.

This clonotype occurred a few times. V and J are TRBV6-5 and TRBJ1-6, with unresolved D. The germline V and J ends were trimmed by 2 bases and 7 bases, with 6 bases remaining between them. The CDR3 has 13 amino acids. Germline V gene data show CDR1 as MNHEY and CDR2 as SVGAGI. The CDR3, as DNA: TGTGCCAGCAGTTACCAAGAAAATTCACCCCTCCACTTT. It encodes CASSYQENSPLHF.

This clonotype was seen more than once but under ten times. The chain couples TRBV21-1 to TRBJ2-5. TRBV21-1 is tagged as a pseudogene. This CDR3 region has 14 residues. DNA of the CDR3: TGTGCCAGCAGCAAAGATCGAGTACAAGAGACCCAGTACTTC. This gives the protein CASSKDRVQETQYF.

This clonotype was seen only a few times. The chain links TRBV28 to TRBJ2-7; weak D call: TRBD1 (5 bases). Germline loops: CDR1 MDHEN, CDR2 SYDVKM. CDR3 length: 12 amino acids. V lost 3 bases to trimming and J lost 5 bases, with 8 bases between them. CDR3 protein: CASSLARDEQYF. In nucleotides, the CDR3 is TGTGCCAGCAGTTTGGCCAGGGACGAGCAGTACTTC.

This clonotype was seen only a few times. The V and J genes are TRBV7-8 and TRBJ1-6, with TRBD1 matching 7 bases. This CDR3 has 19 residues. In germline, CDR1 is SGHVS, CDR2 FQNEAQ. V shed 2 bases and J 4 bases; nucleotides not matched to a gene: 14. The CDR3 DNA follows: TGTGCCAGCAGCTTAATTATTAGGGACAGAAAGCCGTATAATTCACCCCTCCACTTT. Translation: CASSLIIRDRKPYNSPLHF.

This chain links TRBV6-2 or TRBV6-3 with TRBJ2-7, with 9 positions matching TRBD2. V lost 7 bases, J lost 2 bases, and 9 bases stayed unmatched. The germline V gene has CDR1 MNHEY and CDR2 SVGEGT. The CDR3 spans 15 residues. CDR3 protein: CASIPSGRPPYEQYF. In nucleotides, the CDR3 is TGTGCCAGCATCCCAAGCGGGAGGCCGCCCTACGAGCAGTACTTC.

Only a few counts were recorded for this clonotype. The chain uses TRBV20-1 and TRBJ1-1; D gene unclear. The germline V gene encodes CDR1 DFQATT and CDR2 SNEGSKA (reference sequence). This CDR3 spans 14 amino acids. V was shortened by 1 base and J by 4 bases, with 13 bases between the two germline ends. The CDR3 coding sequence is TGCAGTGCTAGAGGACCCAATGGACCCACTGAAGCTTTCTTT. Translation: CSARGPNGPTEAFF.

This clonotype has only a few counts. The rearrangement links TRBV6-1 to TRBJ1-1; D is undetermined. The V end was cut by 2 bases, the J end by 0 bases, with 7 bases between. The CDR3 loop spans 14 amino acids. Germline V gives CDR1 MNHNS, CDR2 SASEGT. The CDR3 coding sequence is TGTGCCAGCAGTGAACTTCACCTGAACACTGAAGCTTTCTTT. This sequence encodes CASSELHLNTEAFF.

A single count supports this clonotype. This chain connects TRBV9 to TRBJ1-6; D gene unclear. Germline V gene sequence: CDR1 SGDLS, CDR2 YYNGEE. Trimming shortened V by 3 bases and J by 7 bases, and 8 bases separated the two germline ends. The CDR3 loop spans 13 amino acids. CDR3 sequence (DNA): TGTGCCAGCAGCGCCATCAGCAATTCACCCCTCCACTTT. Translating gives CASSAISNSPLHF.

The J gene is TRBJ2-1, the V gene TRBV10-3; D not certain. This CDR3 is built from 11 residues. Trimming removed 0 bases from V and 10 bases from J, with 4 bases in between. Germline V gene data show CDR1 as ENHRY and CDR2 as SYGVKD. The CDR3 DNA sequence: TGTGCCATCAGTGAGTCAGGGGAGCAGTTCTTC. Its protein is CAISESGEQFF.

The CDR3 is CASSQAGRSGTQYF. The CDR3 DNA follows: TGTGCCAGCAGCCAAGCGGGCAGGTCCGGGACCCAGTACTTC. The chain uses TRBV5-4 and TRBJ2-5, with TRBD2 as a possible D gene (6 bases). Trimming took off 4 bases at V and 7 bases at J, with 17 bases between the two ends. The CDR3 has 14 amino acids. Germline V gene data show CDR1 as SGHNT and CDR2 as YYREEE (reference sequence).

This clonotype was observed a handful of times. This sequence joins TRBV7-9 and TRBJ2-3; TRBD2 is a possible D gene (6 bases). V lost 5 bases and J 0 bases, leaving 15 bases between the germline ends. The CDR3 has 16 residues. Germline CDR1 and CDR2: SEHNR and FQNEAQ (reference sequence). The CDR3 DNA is TGTGCCAGCAGCCGGCGGGGAGCGAGTAGCACAGATACGCAGTATTTT. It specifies CASSRRGASSTDTQYF. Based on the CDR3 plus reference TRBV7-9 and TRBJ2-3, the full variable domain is DTGVSQNPRHKITKRGQNVTFRCDPISEHNRLYWYRQTLGQGPEFLTYFQNEAQLEKSRLLSDRFSAERPKGSFSTLEIQRTEQGDSAMYLCASSRRGASSTDTQYFGPGTRLTVL.

The CDR3 DNA sequence: TGTGCCAGCAGCTTAGGGCCGGCCGACTCCTACGAGCAGTACTTC. This translates into CASSLGPADSYEQYF. The chain joins TRBV7-9 to TRBJ2-7; D is unclear. The CDR3 runs to 15 residues. The V end lost 1 base, the J end lost 0 bases, and 10 bases lay between the germline ends. In germline, CDR1 is SEHNR, CDR2 FQNEAQ (reference sequence).

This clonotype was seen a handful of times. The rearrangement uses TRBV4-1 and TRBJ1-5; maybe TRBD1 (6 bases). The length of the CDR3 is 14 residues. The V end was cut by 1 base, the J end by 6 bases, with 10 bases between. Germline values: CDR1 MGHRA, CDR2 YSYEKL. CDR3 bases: TGCGCCAGCAGCCAAGTCGGCAGGGGTCAGCCCCAGCATTTT. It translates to CASSQVGRGQPQHF.

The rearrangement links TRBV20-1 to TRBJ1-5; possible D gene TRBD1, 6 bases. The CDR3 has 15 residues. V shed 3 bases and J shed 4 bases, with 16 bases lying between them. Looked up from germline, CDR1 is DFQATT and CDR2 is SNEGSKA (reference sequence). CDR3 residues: CSASPAGGRNQPQHF. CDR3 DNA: TGCAGTGCTAGCCCAGCGGGGGGCCGGAATCAGCCCCAGCATTTT.

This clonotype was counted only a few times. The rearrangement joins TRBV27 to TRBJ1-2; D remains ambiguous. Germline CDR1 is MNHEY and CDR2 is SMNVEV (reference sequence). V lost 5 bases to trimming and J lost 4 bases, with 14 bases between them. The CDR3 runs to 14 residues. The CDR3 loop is CASSIGGGSYGYTF. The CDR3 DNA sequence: TGTGCCAGCAGTATAGGAGGCGGAAGCTATGGCTACACCTTC.

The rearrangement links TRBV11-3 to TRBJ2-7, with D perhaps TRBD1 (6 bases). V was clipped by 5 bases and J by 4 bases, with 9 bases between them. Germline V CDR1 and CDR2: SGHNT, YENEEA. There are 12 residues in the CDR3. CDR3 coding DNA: TGTGCCAGCAGCGGCAGGGGTTACGAGCAGTACTTC. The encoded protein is CASSGRGYEQYF.

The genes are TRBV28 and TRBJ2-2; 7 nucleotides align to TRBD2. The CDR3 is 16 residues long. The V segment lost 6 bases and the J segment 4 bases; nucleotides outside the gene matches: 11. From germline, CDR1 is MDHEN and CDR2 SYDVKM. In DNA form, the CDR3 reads TGTGCCAGCAGAAGGCGGCCGGGAGGCTTCACCGGGGAGCTGTTTTTT. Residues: CASRRRPGGFTGELFF.

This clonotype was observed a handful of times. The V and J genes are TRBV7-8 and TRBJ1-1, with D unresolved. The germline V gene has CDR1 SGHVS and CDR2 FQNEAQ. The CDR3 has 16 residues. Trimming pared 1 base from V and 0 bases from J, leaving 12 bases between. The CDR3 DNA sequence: TGTGCCAGCAGCTTAGTAGCTAACCTGATGAACACTGAAGCTTTCTTT. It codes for CASSLVANLMNTEAFF.

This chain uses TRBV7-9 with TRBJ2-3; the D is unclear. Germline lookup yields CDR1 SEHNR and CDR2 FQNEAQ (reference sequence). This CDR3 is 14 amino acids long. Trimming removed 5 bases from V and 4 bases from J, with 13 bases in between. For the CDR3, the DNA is TGTGCCAGCAGCCTCCCTGCGTCTTCAGATACGCAGTATTTT. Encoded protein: CASSLPASSDTQYF.

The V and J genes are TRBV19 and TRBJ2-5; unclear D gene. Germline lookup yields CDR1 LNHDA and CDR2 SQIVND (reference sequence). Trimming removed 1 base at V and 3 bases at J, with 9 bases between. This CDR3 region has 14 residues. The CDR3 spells CASSIGSNKETQYF. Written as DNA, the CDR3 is TGTGCCAGTAGTATAGGTTCTAATAAAGAGACCCAGTACTTC.

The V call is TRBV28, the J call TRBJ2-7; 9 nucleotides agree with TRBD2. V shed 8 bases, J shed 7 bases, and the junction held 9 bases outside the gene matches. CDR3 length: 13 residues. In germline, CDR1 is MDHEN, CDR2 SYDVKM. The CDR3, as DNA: TGTGCCAGCGTCGGGGGACTAGCATTGGAGCAGTACTTC. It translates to CASVGGLALEQYF.

The CDR3, as DNA: TGTGCCAGCAGCCTTGACAGGGCGGCAGATACGCAGTATTTT. Amino acids: CASSLDRAADTQYF. The chain couples TRBV7-2 to TRBJ2-3; 7 nucleotides align to TRBD1. Germline values: CDR1 SGHTA, CDR2 FQGNSA. J gave up 4 bases and V 5 bases, and 6 bases lay outside the gene matches. This CDR3 is 14 amino acids long.

The CDR3 region has the DNA TGTGCCAGCAGCTACCCTAATTCACCCCTCCACTTT. It yields the protein CASSYPNSPLHF. The rearrangement uses TRBV7-3 and TRBJ1-6; D call uncertain. The V gene lost 4 bases and the J gene lost 6 bases, with 4 bases spanning the gap. Germline V CDR1 and CDR2: SGHTA, FQGTGA. This CDR3 contains 12 residues.

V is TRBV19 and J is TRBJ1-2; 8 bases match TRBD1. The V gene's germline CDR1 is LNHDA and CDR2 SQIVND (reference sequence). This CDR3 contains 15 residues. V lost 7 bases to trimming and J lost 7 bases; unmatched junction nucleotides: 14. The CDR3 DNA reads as TGTGCCAGTACCGTCGGGGACAGGATAATGCTTGGCTACACCTTC. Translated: CASTVGDRIMLGYTF. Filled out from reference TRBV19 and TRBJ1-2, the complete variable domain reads DGGITQSPKYLFRKEGQNVTLSCEQNLNHDAMYWYRQDPGQGLRLIYYSQIVNDFQKGDIAEGYSVSREKKESFPLTVTSAQKNPTAFYLCASTVGDRIMLGYTFGSGTRLTVV.